The rows below give T cell receptor beta chains drawn from one sample of a study of blood T cell repertoires in COVID-19. TCRdb's table, derived via immunoSEQ multiplex PCR, lists solely in-frame clones and lacks some. The table lists around 240,000 clones, more than 70% of them singletons. What was sequenced was PBMCs or T cells enriched from blood (not recorded which). The receptor set was obtained from a woman between 45 and 60 years old who had recovered from COVID-19. CDR3s include the opening cysteine and the closing phenylalanine or tryptophan. D genes are given only for firm matches. Not all rows give a size; the values are once, few, many and, for expanded clones, a class.

D gene	CDR3 length	clone size	V gene	J gene	CDR3 protein	CDR3 DNA
TRBD1	14	.	TRBV29-1	TRBJ2-7	CSVETGQGPYEQYF	TGCAGCGTTGAAACCGGACAGGGGCCCTACGAGCAGTACTTC
TRBD2	14	.	TRBV6-6	TRBJ2-7	CASNLAGSSYEQYF	TGTGCCAGCAACCTAGCGGGGAGCTCCTACGAGCAGTACTTC
.	17	.	TRBV5-8	TRBJ2-4	CASSWRLLKLPKNIQYF	TGTGCCAGCAGCTGGAGGCTCCTGAAGCTTCCAAAAAACATTCAGTACTTC
.	12	.	TRBV5-4	TRBJ2-7	CASSLPTYEQYF	TGTGCCAGCAGCCTACCAACCTACGAGCAGTACTTC
.	17	.	TRBV29-1	TRBJ2-2	CSVGPHGPLANTGELFF	TGCAGCGTTGGACCCCATGGGCCCCTCGCGAACACCGGGGAGCTGTTTTTT
.	15	few	TRBV7-2	TRBJ1-1	CASSLQFGRGTEAFF	TGTGCCAGCAGCTTACAATTTGGCAGGGGCACTGAAGCTTTCTTT
TRBD2	16	.	TRBV7-6	TRBJ2-7	CASSFSGGAGVYEQYF	TGTGCCAGCAGCTTTTCTGGTGGGGCGGGAGTATACGAGCAGTACTTC
.	13	once	TRBV29-1	TRBJ1-2	CSVVTGEVYGYTF	TGCAGCGTTGTAACAGGAGAGGTCTATGGCTACACCTTC
.	12	few	TRBV12-3/TRBV12-4	TRBJ2-3	CASRKRPDTQYF	TGTGCCAGCAGGAAGCGCCCAGATACGCAGTATTTT
.	14	.	TRBV3-1/TRBV3-2	TRBJ1-4	CASSLDTYNEKLFF	TGTGCCAGCAGCCTAGACACCTATAATGAAAAACTGTTTTTT
TRBD1	13	.	TRBV29-1	TRBJ1-1	CSSTGALNTEAFF	TGCAGCTCAACAGGGGCTCTGAACACTGAAGCTTTCTTT
.	17	once	TRBV7-8	TRBJ1-5	CASSLGSVSSKNQPQHF	TGTGCCAGCAGCTTAGGTAGCGTCAGTTCGAAGAATCAGCCCCAGCATTTT
TRBD2	15	once	TRBV10-3	TRBJ2-5	CAISGGEGYQETQYF	TGTGCCATCAGCGGGGGGGAGGGCTACCAAGAGACCCAGTACTTC
.	12	.	TRBV24-1	TRBJ1-1	CATSDPLEGAFF	TGTGCCACCAGTGACCCCCTTGAGGGAGCTTTCTTT
TRBD1	16	.	TRBV7-9	TRBJ2-7	CASSPRDRGLSDEQYF	TGTGCCAGCAGCCCCCGGGACAGGGGGCTCTCGGACGAGCAGTACTTC
.	13	.	TRBV9	TRBJ2-7	CASSQTGVGEQYF	TGTGCCAGCAGCCAAACTGGAGTTGGCGAGCAGTACTTC
TRBD2	15	.	TRBV5-1	TRBJ2-7	CASSLGGSGVYEQYF	TGCGCCAGCAGCTTAGGCGGGAGTGGGGTTTACGAGCAGTACTTC
.	13	.	TRBV5-1	TRBJ2-7	CASSPRINYEQYF	TGCGCCAGCAGCCCCCGTATTAACTACGAGCAGTACTTC
TRBD2	14	.	TRBV2	TRBJ2-5	CASSELAELETQYF	TGTGCCAGCAGTGAGCTAGCGGAGTTAGAGACCCAGTACTTC
TRBD1	15	.	TRBV5-4	TRBJ2-2	CASSPGTGLAGELFF	TGTGCCAGCAGCCCCGGGACAGGGTTGGCCGGGGAGCTGTTTTTT
.	12	.	TRBV3-1/TRBV3-2	TRBJ1-2	CASSQGWSGYTF	TGTGCCAGCAGCCAAGGTTGGAGTGGCTACACCTTC
TRBD1	13	.	TRBV7-9	TRBJ1-1	CASRFRGLTEAFF	TGTGCCAGCAGGTTCAGGGGGCTCACTGAAGCTTTCTTT
.	13	.	TRBV19	TRBJ2-1	CASRGTYYNEQFF	TGTGCCAGTAGGGGCACCTATTACAATGAGCAGTTCTTC
.	16	.	TRBV6-5	TRBJ2-7	CASSYSRGTVTYEQYF	TGTGCCAGCAGTTACTCTCGGGGGACCGTCACCTACGAGCAGTACTTC
TRBD1	15	once	TRBV19	TRBJ2-7	CASSLRTGSSYEQYF	TGTGCCAGTAGTCTAAGGACAGGGTCGTCCTACGAGCAGTACTTC
.	16	.	TRBV9	TRBJ2-1	CASSVEGRGSYNEQFF	TGTGCCAGCAGCGTAGAAGGCAGGGGCTCCTACAATGAGCAGTTCTTC
.	15	.	TRBV4-1	TRBJ2-5	CASSQVGRNQETQYF	TGCGCCAGCAGCCAGGTGGGGAGAAACCAAGAGACCCAGTACTTC
.	15	.	TRBV30	TRBJ2-7	CAWSDPGLSLYEQYF	TGTGCCTGGAGTGACCCGGGACTGTCTTTGTACGAGCAGTACTTC
TRBD1	14	few	TRBV28	TRBJ1-1	CASSRRTGRTEAFF	TGTGCCAGCAGTCGGCGGACAGGGAGAACTGAAGCTTTCTTT